This entry concerns a single TCR beta chain. What it recognizes is unknown. The germline gives CDR1 MNHEY, CDR2 SVGAGI. This CDR3 contains 16 residues. V lost 0 bases and J 9 bases, leaving 20 bases between the germline ends. The data were obtained in a study of cytomegalovirus exposure and HLA in healthy donors. Whole-study context: Unique TCRs numbering around 85 million, obtained from HLA-typed donors, made up an early data release.

Vbeta (60) and Jbeta (13) primers were used in the PCR. Method: immunoSEQ multiplex PCR; TCRdb's copy keeps in-frame clones and lacks some. Its table lists tens of thousands of clones. Study-wide results and limits: It was likely that a cluster of highly shared sequence variants was a sequencing artifact.

V usage is TRBV6-5 and J usage is TRBJ2-5, with D possibly matching TRBD2 (6 bases). Input material: PBMCs. This sequence was found in a female donor in good health and CMV-seropositive. This chain's CDR3 is CASSYSPPRRGEAQYF. As DNA, the CDR3 is TGTGCCAGCAGTTACTCGCCCCCTAGACGCGGGGAGGCCCAGTACTTC.